This TCR beta chain was profiled in a study of blood T cell repertoires in COVID-19. The germline V gene encodes CDR1 MDHEN and CDR2 SYDVKM. CDR3 size: 14 residues. Deletions cut 5 bases from V and 7 bases from J, with 17 bases between. Repertoires were generated with immunoSEQ multiplex PCR, while TCRdb's copy carries only in-frame clones and drops some. The table includes approximately 75,000 clones, approximately 85% detected once. The TCR sequence derives from a man older than 75 with acute or convalescent COVID-19. This chain joins TRBV28 and TRBJ2-5; the D gene is possibly TRBD1 (6 bases). Sequenced: peripheral blood. This chain's CDR3 is CASSPGTTDGTQYF. DNA of the CDR3: TGTGCCAGCAGTCCCGGGACAACGGACGGGACCCAGTACTTC. Supplemented by reference TRBV28 and TRBJ2-5, the full variable domain reads DVKVTQSSRYLVKRTGEKVFLECVQDMDHENMFWYRQDPGLGLRLIYFSYDVKMKEKGDIPEGYSVSREKKERFSLILESASTNQTSMYLCASSPGTTDGTQYFGPGTRLLVL.